One T cell receptor (beta chain) is described in this entry. The CDR3 totals 16 residues. CDR1 is KGHDR and CDR2 is SFDVKD in the germline V gene. V was pared by 5 bases and J by 0 bases, with 6 bases of the junction left unmatched. Libraries were prepared by immunoSEQ multiplex PCR; TCRdb keeps only in-frame clonotypes and omits some of them. Seen here are 45,000 to 65,000 clones, roughly 84% observed once, and the top ten hold 7.8%. This record belongs to a study of blood T cell repertoires in COVID-19. The sequenced sample consisted of peripheral blood. This sequence was found in a middle-aged man with active COVID-19. The chain carries TRBV24-1 and TRBJ2-3, with 8 bases fitting TRBD1. The CDR3 region is CATSAPGQGSTDTQYF. The CDR3 bases are TGTGCCACCAGTGCTCCCGGACAGGGAAGCACAGATACGCAGTATTTT.